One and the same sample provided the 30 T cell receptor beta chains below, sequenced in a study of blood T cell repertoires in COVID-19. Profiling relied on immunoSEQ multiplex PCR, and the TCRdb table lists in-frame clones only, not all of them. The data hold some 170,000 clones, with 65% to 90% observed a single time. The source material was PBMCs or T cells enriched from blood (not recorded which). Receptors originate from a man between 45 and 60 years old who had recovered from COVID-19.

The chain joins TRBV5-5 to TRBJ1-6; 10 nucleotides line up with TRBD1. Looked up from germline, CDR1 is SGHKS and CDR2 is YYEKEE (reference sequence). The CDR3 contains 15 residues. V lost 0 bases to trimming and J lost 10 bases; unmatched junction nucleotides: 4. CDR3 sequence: CASSLGQGASSPLHF. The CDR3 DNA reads TGTGCCAGCAGCTTGGGACAGGGGGCCAGCTCACCCCTCCACTTT.

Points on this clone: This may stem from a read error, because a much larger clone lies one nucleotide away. The CDR3 here is CASSPQGSNTEAFF. The DNA of the CDR3 is TGTGCCAGCTCACCACAGGGGTCGAACACTGAAGCTTTCTTT. The chain recombines TRBV18 with TRBJ1-1; maybe TRBD1 (5 bases). Trimming cost V 1 base and J 1 base, with 7 bases left between them. CDR1 and CDR2 (germline): KGHSH, LQKENI. The CDR3 extends over 14 amino acids.

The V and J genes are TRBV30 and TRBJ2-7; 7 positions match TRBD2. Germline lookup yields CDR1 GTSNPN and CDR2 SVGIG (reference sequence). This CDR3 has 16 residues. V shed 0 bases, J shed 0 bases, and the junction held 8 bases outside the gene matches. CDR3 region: CAWSVRLAASSYEQYF. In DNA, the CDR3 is TGTGCCTGGAGTGTACGGCTAGCGGCTAGCTCCTACGAGCAGTACTTC.

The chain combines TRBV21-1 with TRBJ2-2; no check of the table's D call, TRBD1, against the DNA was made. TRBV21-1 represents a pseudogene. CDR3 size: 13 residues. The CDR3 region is CAWTGQGTGELFF. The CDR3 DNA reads TGTGCCTGGACAGGGCAGGGCACCGGGGAGCTGTTTTTT.

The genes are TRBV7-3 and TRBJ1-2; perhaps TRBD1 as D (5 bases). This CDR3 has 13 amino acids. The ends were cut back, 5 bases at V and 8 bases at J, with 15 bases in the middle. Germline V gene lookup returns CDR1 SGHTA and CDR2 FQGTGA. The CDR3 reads CASSPEGREGYTF. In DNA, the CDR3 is TGTGCCAGCAGCCCCGAGGGGAGGGAAGGCTACACCTTC.

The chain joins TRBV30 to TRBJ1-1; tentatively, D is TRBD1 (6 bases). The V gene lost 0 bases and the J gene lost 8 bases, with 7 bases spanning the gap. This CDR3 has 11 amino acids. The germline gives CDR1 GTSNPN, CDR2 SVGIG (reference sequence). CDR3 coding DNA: TGTGCCTGGAGTGTACAGGGAGAAGCTTTCTTT. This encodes CAWSVQGEAFF.

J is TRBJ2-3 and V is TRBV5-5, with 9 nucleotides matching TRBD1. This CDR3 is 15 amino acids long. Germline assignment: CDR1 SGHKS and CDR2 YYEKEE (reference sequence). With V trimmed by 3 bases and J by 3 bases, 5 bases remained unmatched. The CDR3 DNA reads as TGTGCCAGCAGCTCGCGGGACAGGGAAACAGATACGCAGTATTTT. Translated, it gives CASSSRDRETDTQYF.

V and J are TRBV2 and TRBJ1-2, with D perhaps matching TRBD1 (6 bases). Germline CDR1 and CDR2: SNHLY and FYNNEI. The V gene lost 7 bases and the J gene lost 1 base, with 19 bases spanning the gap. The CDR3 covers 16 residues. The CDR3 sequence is CASKTGPEIFNYGYTF. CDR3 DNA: TGTGCCAGCAAGACAGGCCCGGAAATATTTAACTATGGCTACACCTTC.

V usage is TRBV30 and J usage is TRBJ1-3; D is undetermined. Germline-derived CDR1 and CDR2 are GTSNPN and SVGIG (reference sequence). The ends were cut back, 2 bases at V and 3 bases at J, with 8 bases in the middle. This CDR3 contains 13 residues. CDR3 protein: CAWSPGSGNTIYF. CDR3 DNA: TGTGCCTGGAGTCCGGGTAGTGGAAACACCATATATTTT.

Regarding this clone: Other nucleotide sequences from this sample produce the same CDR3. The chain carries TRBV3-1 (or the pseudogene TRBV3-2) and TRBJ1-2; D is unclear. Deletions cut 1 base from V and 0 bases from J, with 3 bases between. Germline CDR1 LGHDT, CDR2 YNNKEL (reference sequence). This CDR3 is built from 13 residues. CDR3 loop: CASSQGANYGYTF. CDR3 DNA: TGTGCCAGCAGCCAAGGCGCTAACTATGGCTACACCTTC.

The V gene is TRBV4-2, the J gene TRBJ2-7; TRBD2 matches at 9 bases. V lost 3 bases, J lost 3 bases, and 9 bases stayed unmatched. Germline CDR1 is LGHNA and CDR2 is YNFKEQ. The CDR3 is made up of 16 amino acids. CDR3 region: CASSHLSSGEGYEQYF. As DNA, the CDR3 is TGTGCCAGCAGCCATCTCTCTAGCGGGGAGGGCTACGAGCAGTACTTC.

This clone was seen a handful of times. For the CDR3, the DNA is TGTGCCAGCAGCGGCGGGGGGAATGAGCAGTTCTTC. Translated: CASSGGGNEQFF. The V and J genes are TRBV3-1 (or the pseudogene TRBV3-2) and TRBJ2-1; 8 bases align to TRBD2. Germline CDR1 is LGHDT and CDR2 is YNNKEL (reference sequence). CDR3 size: 12 residues. The V segment lost 5 bases and the J segment 7 bases; nucleotides outside the gene matches: 1.

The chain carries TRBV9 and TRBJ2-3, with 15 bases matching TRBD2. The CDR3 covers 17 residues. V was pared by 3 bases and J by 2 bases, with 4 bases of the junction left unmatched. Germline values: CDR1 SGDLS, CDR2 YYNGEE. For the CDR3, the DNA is TGTGCCAGCAGCGGGACTAGCGGGGGGGCAGACACAGATACGCAGTATTTT. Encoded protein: CASSGTSGGADTDTQYF. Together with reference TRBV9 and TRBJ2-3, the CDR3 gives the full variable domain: DSGVTQTPKHLITATGQRVTLRCSPRSGDLSVYWYQQSLDQGLQFLIQYYNGEERAKGNILERFSAQQFPDLHSELNLSSLELGDSALYFCASSGTSGGADTDTQYFGPGTRLTVL.

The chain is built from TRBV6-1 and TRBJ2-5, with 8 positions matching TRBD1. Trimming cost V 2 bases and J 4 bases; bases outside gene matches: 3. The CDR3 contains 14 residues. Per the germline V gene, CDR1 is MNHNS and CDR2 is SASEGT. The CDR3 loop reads CASSEQDRGETQYF. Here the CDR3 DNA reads TGTGCCAGCAGTGAACAAGACAGGGGAGAGACCCAGTACTTC.

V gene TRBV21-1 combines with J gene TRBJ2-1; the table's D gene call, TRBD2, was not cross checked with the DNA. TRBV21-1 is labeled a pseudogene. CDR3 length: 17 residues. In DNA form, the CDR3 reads TGTGCCAGCAGCAAACTTACGGCGGGGGGGGATATCAATGAGCAGTTCTTC. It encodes CASSKLTAGGDINEQFF.

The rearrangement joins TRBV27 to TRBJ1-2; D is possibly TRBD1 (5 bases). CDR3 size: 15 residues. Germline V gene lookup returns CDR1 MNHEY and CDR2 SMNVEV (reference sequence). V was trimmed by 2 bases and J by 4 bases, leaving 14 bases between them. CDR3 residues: CASSLGAPSGYGYTF. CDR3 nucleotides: TGTGCCAGCAGTTTAGGGGCGCCATCGGGCTATGGCTACACCTTC.

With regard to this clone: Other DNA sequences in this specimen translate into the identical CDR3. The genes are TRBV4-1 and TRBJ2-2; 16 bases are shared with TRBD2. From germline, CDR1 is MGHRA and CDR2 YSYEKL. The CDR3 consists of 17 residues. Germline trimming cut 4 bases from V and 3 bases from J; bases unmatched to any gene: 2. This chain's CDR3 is CASSLGLAGGYTGELFF. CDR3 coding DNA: TGCGCCAGCAGCCTGGGACTAGCGGGGGGGTACACCGGGGAGCTGTTTTTT.

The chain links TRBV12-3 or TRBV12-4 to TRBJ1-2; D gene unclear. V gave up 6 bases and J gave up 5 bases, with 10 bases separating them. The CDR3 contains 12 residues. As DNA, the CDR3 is TGTGCCAGCAGCGAACTAGGGTATGGCTACACCTTC. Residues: CASSELGYGYTF.

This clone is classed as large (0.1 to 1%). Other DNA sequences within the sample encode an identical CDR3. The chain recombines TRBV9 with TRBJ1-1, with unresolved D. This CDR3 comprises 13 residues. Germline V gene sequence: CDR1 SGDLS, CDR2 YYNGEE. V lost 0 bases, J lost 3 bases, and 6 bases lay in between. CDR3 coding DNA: TGTGCCAGCAGCGTAGGACAAGACACTGAAGCTTTCTTT. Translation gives CASSVGQDTEAFF.

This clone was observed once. CDR3 amino acids: CASSRNRGVNTGELFF. Here the CDR3 DNA reads TGCGCCAGCAGCCGTAACAGGGGGGTGAACACCGGGGAGCTGTTTTTT. The chain joins TRBV4-1 to TRBJ2-2, with 8 bases lining up with TRBD1. With V trimmed by 4 bases and J by 1 base, 5 bases remained unmatched. Germline V CDR1 and CDR2: MGHRA, YSYEKL. The CDR3 is made up of 16 amino acids.

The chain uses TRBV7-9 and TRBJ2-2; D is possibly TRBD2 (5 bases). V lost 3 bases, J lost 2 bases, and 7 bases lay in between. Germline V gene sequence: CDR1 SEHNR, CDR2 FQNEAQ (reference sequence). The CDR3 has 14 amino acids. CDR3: CASSFGLNTGELFF. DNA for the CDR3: TGTGCCAGCAGCTTCGGACTCAACACCGGGGAGCTGTTTTTT.

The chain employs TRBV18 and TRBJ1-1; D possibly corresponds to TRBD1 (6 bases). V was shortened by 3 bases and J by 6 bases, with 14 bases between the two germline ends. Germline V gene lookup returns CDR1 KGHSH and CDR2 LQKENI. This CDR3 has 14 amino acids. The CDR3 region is CASSPSEQGSEAFF. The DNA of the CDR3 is TGTGCCAGCTCACCCAGCGAACAGGGCTCTGAAGCTTTCTTT. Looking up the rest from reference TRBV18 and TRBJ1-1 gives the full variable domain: NAGVMQNPRHLVRRRGQEARLRCSPMKGHSHVYWYRQLPEEGLKFMVYLQKENIIDESGMPKERFSAEFPKEGPSILRIQQVVRGDSAAYFCASSPSEQGSEAFFGQGTRLTVV.

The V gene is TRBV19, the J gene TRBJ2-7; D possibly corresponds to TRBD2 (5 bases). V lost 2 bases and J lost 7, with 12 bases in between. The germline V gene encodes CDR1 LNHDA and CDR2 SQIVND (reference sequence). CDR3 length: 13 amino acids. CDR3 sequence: CASSIKDFSEQYF. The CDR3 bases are TGTGCCAGTAGTATAAAGGACTTTTCGGAGCAGTACTTC.

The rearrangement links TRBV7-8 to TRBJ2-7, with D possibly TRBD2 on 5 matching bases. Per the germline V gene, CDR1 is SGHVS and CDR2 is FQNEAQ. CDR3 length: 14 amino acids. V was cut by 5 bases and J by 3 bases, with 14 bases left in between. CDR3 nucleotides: TGTGCCAGCAGCCCGAACACGGACTTCTACGAGCAGTACTTC. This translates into CASSPNTDFYEQYF.

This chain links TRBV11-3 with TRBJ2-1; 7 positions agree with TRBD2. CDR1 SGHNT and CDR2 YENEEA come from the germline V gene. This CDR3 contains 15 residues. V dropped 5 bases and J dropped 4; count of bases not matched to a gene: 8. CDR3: CASSHRRGTYNEQFF. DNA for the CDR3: TGTGCCAGCAGCCACCGGCGGGGGACGTACAATGAGCAGTTCTTC.

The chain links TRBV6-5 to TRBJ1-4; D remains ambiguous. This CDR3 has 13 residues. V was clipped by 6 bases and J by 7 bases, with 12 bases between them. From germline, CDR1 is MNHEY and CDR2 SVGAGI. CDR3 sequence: CASRDGGREKLFF. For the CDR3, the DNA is TGTGCCAGCAGGGACGGAGGGCGTGAAAAACTGTTTTTT.

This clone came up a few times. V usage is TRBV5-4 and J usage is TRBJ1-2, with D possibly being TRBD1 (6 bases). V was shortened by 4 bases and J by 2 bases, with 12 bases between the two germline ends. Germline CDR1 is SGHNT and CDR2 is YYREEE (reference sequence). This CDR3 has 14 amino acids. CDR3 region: CASSDTTGNYGYTF. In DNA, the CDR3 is TGTGCCAGCAGCGATACAACAGGGAACTATGGCTACACCTTC.

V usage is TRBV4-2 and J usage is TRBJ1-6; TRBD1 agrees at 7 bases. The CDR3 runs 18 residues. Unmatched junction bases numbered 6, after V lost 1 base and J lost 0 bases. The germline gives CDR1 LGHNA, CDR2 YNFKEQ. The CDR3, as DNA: TGTGCCAGCAGCCAAGTTCAGGGGGAGAGCTCCTATAATTCACCCCTCCACTTT. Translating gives CASSQVQGESSYNSPLHF.

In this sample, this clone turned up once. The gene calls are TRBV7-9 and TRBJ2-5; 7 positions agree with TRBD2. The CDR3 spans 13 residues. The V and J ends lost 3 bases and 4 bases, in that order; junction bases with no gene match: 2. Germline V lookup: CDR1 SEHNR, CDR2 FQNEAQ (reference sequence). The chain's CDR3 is CASSFSGAETQYF. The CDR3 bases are TGTGCCAGCAGCTTCAGCGGGGCAGAGACCCAGTACTTC.

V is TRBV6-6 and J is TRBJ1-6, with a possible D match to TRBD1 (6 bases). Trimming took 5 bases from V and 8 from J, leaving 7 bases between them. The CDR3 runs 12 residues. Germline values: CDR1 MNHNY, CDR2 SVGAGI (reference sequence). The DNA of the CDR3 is TGTGCCAGCAGTCGGACAGATTCACCCCTCCACTTT. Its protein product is CASSRTDSPLHF.